The 24 T cell receptor beta chains given below trace back to one sample, sequenced in a study of T cells after yellow fever vaccination. One entry per CDR3 protein, called by TCRdb with MiXCR from the 5' RACE reads. The table has some 23,000 distinct CDR3 sequences, around 3.3% seen once. The sequencing here drew on PBMCs, either bulk or a sorted T-cell subset (CD4+, CD8+, memory, or dextramer-sorted; not recorded which), taken more than 40 days after the first yellow fever vaccination. The receptors derive from a young man who received the YFV17D yellow fever vaccine.

This clonotype was recorded many times. V gene TRBV29-1 combines with J gene TRBJ2-2, with D perhaps TRBD1 or TRBD2 (6 bases each). The V end lost 6 bases, the J end lost 5 bases, and 13 bases lay between the germline ends. This CDR3 has 13 residues. Germline CDR1 reads SQVTM; CDR2 reads ANQGSEA. CDR3 sequence reads: CSVREGGTGELFF. The CDR3 bases are TGCAGCGTGAGGGAAGGGGGGACCGGGGAGCTGTTTTTT.

This clonotype was detected ten times or more. The V gene is TRBV20-1, the J gene TRBJ2-5; D is undetermined. Per the germline V gene, CDR1 is DFQATT and CDR2 is SNEGSKA (reference sequence). This CDR3 is 16 amino acids long. V lost 3 bases and J 2 bases, leaving 19 bases between the germline ends. The CDR3 coding sequence is TGCAGTGCTAGGGGCAGGCAAATTTACCCACAAGAGACCCAGTACTTC. Amino acid sequence: CSARGRQIYPQETQYF.

This clonotype appeared many times. The chain combines TRBV7-3 with TRBJ1-1, with unresolved D. The germline V and J ends were trimmed by 5 bases and 4 bases, with 14 bases remaining between them. The CDR3 runs 14 residues. Per the germline V gene, CDR1 is SGHTA and CDR2 is FQGTGA. CDR3 protein: CASSLDGVGTEAFF. For the CDR3, the DNA is TGTGCCAGCAGCCTCGACGGGGTTGGCACTGAAGCTTTCTTT. The full variable domain, completed using reference TRBV7-3 and TRBJ1-1, is GAGVSQTPSNKVTEKGKYVELRCDPISGHTALYWYRQSLGQGPEFLIYFQGTGAADDSGLPNDRFFAVRPEGSVSTLKIQRTERGDSAVYLCASSLDGVGTEAFFGQGTRLTVV.

This clonotype came up many times. The J gene is TRBJ2-3, the V gene TRBV4-1; no reliable D call. Germline values: CDR1 MGHRA, CDR2 YSYEKL. The CDR3 is 15 residues long. V gave up 4 bases and J gave up 0 bases, with 11 bases separating them. The CDR3 DNA follows: TGCGCCAGCAGCCCAAGGTGGGTCAGCACAGATACGCAGTATTTT. It encodes CASSPRWVSTDTQYF.

This clonotype was seen ten or more times. The V gene is TRBV7-6, the J gene TRBJ2-2, with 7 bases fitting TRBD2. Germline CDR1 and CDR2: SGHVS and FNYEAQ. V lost 5 bases and J lost 9; bases outside the gene matches: 12. The CDR3 loop spans 15 amino acids. In nucleotides, the CDR3 is TGTGCCAGCAGCCCCGCCGGCGGGAGCCGTTGGGAGCTGTTTTTT. This encodes CASSPAGGSRWELFF.

Judged by abundance, this clonotype is medium-sized. The chain couples TRBV12-3 or TRBV12-4 to TRBJ2-5, with D unresolved. Trimming cost V 3 bases and J 5 bases, with 4 bases left between them. The CDR3 is made up of 11 amino acids. The CDR3 loop is CASSFQETQYF. CDR3 DNA: TGTGCCAGCAGTTTCCAGGAGACCCAGTACTTC.

This clonotype has ten or more counts. This chain links TRBV5-5 with TRBJ2-2; D may match TRBD1 or TRBD2 (5 bases each). This CDR3 is built from 15 residues. Germline V CDR1 and CDR2: SGHKS, YYEKEE (reference sequence). V was clipped by 4 bases and J by 5 bases, with 15 bases between them. CDR3 bases: TGTGCCAGCAGCCCACCCCCGGGGCAAACCGGGGAGCTGTTTTTT. It yields the protein CASSPPPGQTGELFF.

This clonotype was detected ten times or more. This rearrangement joins TRBV12-3 or TRBV12-4 to TRBJ2-5; D unresolved. Trimming took off 3 bases at V and 2 bases at J, with 7 bases between the two ends. The CDR3 is made up of 13 amino acids. In nucleotides, the CDR3 is TGTGCCAGCAGTTTGCTAGGGCAAGAGACCCAGTACTTC. Encoded protein: CASSLLGQETQYF.

This clonotype was counted ten times or more. The rearrangement uses TRBV6-5 and TRBJ1-4, with D perhaps matching TRBD1 (5 bases). This CDR3 spans 15 amino acids. The V end was cut by 4 bases, the J end by 8 bases, with 17 bases between. In germline, CDR1 is MNHEY, CDR2 SVGAGI. This chain's CDR3 is CASSLGGGAREKLFF. The DNA of the CDR3 is TGTGCCAGCAGTTTGGGCGGAGGGGCTCGGGAAAAACTGTTTTTT.

The rearrangement links TRBV19 to TRBJ2-3; D gene unclear. CDR1 and CDR2 from the germline V gene are LNHDA and SQIVND (reference sequence). The CDR3 consists of 14 residues. Trimming took off 11 bases at V and 3 bases at J, with 18 bases between the two ends. This CDR3 reads CAVGIPARTDTQYF. CDR3 DNA: TGTGCCGTAGGGATACCGGCTAGAACAGATACGCAGTATTTT.

There are many counts of this clonotype. The chain combines TRBV24-1 with TRBJ2-1, with D possibly matching TRBD2 (5 bases). The germline V and J ends were trimmed by 4 bases and 4 bases, with 10 bases remaining between them. This CDR3 region has 14 residues. Per germline, CDR1 KGHDR and CDR2 SFDVKD. DNA for the CDR3: TGTGCCACCAGTGAGGGCCCGGGATACAATGAGCAGTTCTTC. Its protein product is CATSEGPGYNEQFF.

This clonotype has at least ten counts. The chain links TRBV5-1 to TRBJ1-1; 8 nucleotides line up with TRBD1. The CDR3 sequence is 18 residues long. Germline V gene sequence: CDR1 SGHRS, CDR2 YFSETQ. J gave up 1 base and V 0 bases, and 11 bases lay outside the gene matches. Here the CDR3 reads CASSLGRTGPRSNTEAFF. In DNA form, the CDR3 reads TGCGCCAGCAGCTTGGGTAGGACAGGGCCTAGATCGAACACTGAAGCTTTCTTT.

This clonotype is medium-sized (0.01 to 0.1%). The chain is built from TRBV5-6 and TRBJ2-2, with D hard to call. V was pared by 0 bases and J by 1 base, with 7 bases between. The CDR3 contains 15 residues. CDR1 is SGHDT, CDR2 YYEEEE, per germline. The CDR3 reads CASSLGGQNTGELFF. CDR3 bases: TGTGCCAGCAGCTTGGGCGGTCAGAACACCGGGGAGCTGTTTTTT.

This clonotype came up many times. V gene TRBV5-1 combines with J gene TRBJ2-5; D is undetermined. The CDR3 spans 12 residues. From germline, CDR1 is SGHRS and CDR2 YFSETQ. V was cut by 0 bases and J by 5 bases, with 5 bases left in between. CDR3 loop: CASSLVDETQYF. The CDR3 DNA reads as TGCGCCAGCAGCTTGGTGGATGAGACCCAGTACTTC. The whole variable domain, filled in from reference TRBV5-1 and TRBJ2-5, reads KAGVTQTPRYLIKTRGQQVTLSCSPISGHRSVSWYQQTPGQGLQFLFEYFSETQRNKGNFPGRFSGRQFSNSRSEMNVSTLELGDSALYLCASSLVDETQYFGPGTRLLVL.

This clonotype has at least ten counts. V gene TRBV7-9 combines with J gene TRBJ1-5; TRBD1 matches at 7 bases. Germline CDR1 and CDR2: SEHNR and FQNEAQ (reference sequence). This CDR3 contains 14 residues. Trimming at V came to 3 bases and at J to 3 bases, leaving 2 bases not matched to a gene. Here the CDR3 DNA reads TGTGCCAGCAGCTTGGGACAGTCCAATCAGCCCCAGCATTTT. Its protein product is CASSLGQSNQPQHF.

This clonotype was observed many times. In nucleotides, the CDR3 is TGCGCCCACCCTTTGTGGTCTAACAATGAGCAGTTCTTC. Translating it yields CAHPLWSNNEQFF. The chain is built from TRBV23-1 and TRBJ2-1; D is undetermined. TRBV23-1 is marked as an open reading frame, function uncertain. The CDR3 spans 13 residues. Trimming took 11 bases from V and 5 from J, leaving 16 bases between them.

This clonotype came up many times. V and J are TRBV19 and TRBJ1-4; possible D gene TRBD1, 6 bases. The CDR3 totals 16 residues. Trimming took 0 bases from V and 5 from J, leaving 13 bases between them. Germline CDR1 LNHDA, CDR2 SQIVND (reference sequence). CDR3 protein: CASSIEGQRTNEKLFF. The CDR3 nucleotides are TGTGCCAGTAGTATAGAAGGACAGCGTACAAATGAAAAACTGTTTTTT.

This clonotype was counted ten times or more. The chain couples TRBV5-1 to TRBJ2-3; the match to TRBD2 covers 12 bases. Germline CDR1 SGHRS, CDR2 YFSETQ. V gave up 4 bases and J gave up 4 bases; unmatched junction bases: 4. This CDR3 has 15 amino acids. In DNA form, the CDR3 reads TGCGCCAGCAGCCTAGGGACTAGCGGGCCAGATACGCAGTATTTT. Translation: CASSLGTSGPDTQYF.

This clonotype was seen ten or more times. The chain uses TRBV7-2 and TRBJ2-1; 9 nucleotides align to TRBD2. J was trimmed by 6 bases and V by 5 bases; bases with no gene match: 8. Germline V gene sequence: CDR1 SGHTA, CDR2 FQGNSA. The CDR3 extends over 15 amino acids. This chain's CDR3 is CASSGGSGGPNEQFF. The CDR3 bases are TGTGCCAGCAGCGGGGGGAGCGGGGGGCCCAATGAGCAGTTCTTC. The whole variable domain, remainder taken from reference TRBV7-2 and TRBJ2-1, is GAGVSQSPSNKVTEKGKDVELRCDPISGHTALYWYRQSLGQGLEFLIYFQGNSAPDKSGLPSDRFSAERTGGSVSTLTIQRTQQEDSAVYLCASSGGSGGPNEQFFGPGTRLTVL.

This clonotype has a count of ten or more. V usage is TRBV7-9 and J usage is TRBJ2-1; 9 bases agree with TRBD2. The junction had 6 bases not matched to a gene; V was cut back by 5 bases and J by 4 bases. CDR1 and CDR2 (germline): SEHNR, FQNEAQ (reference sequence). This CDR3 contains 15 residues. The CDR3: CASSKNSGGYNEQFF. CDR3 nucleotide sequence: TGTGCCAGCAGCAAAAATAGCGGGGGATACAATGAGCAGTTCTTC.

This clonotype showed up many times. The rearrangement joins TRBV20-1 to TRBJ1-2; perhaps TRBD1 as D (5 bases). The CDR3 runs to 13 residues. The V end was cut by 3 bases, the J end by 1 base, with 9 bases between. Per the germline V gene, CDR1 is DFQATT and CDR2 is SNEGSKA (reference sequence). CDR3 in DNA: TGCAGTGCTAGCCTGGGGGGTAACTATGGCTACACCTTC. Translation gives CSASLGGNYGYTF.

This clonotype was observed many times. The V call is TRBV7-6, the J call TRBJ1-2; D unresolved. CDR1 is SGHVS, CDR2 FNYEAQ, per germline. With 5 bases removed from V and 2 bases from J, the gap between germline ends came to 9 bases. The CDR3 runs to 13 residues. The DNA for the CDR3 is TGTGCCAGCAGCCCCGGGAACAACTATGGCTACACCTTC. Its protein product is CASSPGNNYGYTF.

This clonotype was seen many times. The chain links TRBV5-1 to TRBJ2-4, with D possibly TRBD1 on 6 matching bases. The CDR3 length is 16 residues. V gave up 0 bases and J gave up 3 bases, with 13 bases separating them. In germline, CDR1 is SGHRS, CDR2 YFSETQ. The CDR3, as DNA: TGCGCCAGCAGCTTGGATGGTTTCAGGGGCAAAAACATTCAGTACTTC. This codes for CASSLDGFRGKNIQYF.

In its sample, this clonotype was seen many times. CDR3 nucleotide sequence: TGTGCCAGCAGTTACACCGGGCTTGGAGCCAAAAACATTCAGTACTTC. Translation gives CASSYTGLGAKNIQYF. This rearrangement joins TRBV6-5 to TRBJ2-4; no clear D. This CDR3 is built from 16 residues. Germline V CDR1 and CDR2: MNHEY, SVGAGI. V gave up 2 bases and J gave up 0 bases, with 11 bases separating them.